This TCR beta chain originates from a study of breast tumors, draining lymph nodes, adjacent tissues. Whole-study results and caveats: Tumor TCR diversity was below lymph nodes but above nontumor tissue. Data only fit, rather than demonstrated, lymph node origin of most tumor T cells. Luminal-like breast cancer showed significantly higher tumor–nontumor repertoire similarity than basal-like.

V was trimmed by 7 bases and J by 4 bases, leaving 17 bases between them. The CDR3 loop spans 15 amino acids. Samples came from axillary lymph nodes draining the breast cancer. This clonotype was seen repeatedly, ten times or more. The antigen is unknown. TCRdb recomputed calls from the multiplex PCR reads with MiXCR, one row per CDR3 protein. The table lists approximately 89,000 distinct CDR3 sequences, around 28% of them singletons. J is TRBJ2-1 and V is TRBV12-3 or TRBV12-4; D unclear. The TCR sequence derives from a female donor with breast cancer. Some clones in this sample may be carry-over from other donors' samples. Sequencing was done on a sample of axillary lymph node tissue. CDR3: CASTSVLRVYNEQFF. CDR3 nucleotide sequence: TGTGCCAGCACCTCCGTCCTAAGGGTTTACAATGAGCAGTTCTTC.